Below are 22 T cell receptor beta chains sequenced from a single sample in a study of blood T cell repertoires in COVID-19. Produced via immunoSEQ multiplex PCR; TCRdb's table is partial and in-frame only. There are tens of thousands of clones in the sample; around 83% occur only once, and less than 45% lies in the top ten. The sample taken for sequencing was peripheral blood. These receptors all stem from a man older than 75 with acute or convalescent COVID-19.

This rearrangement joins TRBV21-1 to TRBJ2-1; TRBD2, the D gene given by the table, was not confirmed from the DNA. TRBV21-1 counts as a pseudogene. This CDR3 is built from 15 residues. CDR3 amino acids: CASSKLWEYHNEQFF. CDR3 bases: TGTGCCAGCAGCAAACTTTGGGAGTACCACAATGAGCAGTTCTTC.

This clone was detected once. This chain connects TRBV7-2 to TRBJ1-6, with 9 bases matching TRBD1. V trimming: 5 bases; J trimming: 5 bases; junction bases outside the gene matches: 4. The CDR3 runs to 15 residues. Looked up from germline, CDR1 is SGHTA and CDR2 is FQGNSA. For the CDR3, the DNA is TGTGCCAGCAGCCAAGGGACAGGGAATAATTCACCCCTCCACTTT. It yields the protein CASSQGTGNNSPLHF.

DNA of the CDR3: TGCGCCAGCAGGCGCATCATCGCGGATACGCAGTATTTT. Amino acids: CASRRIIADTQYF. This sequence joins TRBV10-1 and TRBJ2-3; no reliable D call. From germline, CDR1 is WNHNN and CDR2 SYGVQD (reference sequence). Trimming took 6 bases from V and 6 from J, leaving 13 bases between them. The CDR3 totals 13 residues.

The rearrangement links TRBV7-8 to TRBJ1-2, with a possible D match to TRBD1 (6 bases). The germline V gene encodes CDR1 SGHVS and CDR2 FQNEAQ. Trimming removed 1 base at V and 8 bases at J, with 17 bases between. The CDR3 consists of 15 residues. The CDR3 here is CASSLGQMQGRGYTF. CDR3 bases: TGTGCCAGCAGCTTAGGACAGATGCAGGGGCGAGGCTACACCTTC.

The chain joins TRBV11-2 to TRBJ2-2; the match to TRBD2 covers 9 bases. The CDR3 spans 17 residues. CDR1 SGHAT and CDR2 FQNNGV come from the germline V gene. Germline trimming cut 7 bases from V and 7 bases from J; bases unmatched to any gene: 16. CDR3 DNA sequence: TGTGCCAGCACCCTAAGGGGTGCGGGAGGGCCTGTCGGGGAGCTGTTTTTT. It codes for CASTLRGAGGPVGELFF.

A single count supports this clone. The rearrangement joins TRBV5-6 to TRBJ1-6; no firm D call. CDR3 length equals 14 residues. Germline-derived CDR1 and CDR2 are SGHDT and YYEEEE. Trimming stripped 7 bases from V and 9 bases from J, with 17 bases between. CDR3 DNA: TGTGCCAGCCATGAAACCGTGGCAGGTTCACCCCTCCACTTT. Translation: CASHETVAGSPLHF. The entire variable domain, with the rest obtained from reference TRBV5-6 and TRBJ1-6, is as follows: DAGVTQSPTHLIKTRGQQVTLRCSPKSGHDTVSWYQQALGQGPQFIFQYYEEEERQRGNFPDRFSGHQFPNYSSELNVNALLLGDSALYLCASHETVAGSPLHFGNGTRLTVT.

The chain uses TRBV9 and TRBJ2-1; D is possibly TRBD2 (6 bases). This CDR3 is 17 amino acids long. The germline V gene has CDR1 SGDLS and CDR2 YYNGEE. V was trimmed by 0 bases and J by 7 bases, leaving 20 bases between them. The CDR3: CASSVGGDSWGLNEQFF. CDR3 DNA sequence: TGTGCCAGCAGCGTAGGGGGGGACTCCTGGGGTTTGAATGAGCAGTTCTTC.

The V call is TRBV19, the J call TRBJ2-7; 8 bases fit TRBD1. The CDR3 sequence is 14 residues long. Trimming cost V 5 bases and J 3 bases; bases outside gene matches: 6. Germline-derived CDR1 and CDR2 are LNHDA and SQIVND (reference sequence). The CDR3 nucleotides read TGTGCCAGTAGTCCAAGGACAGGGAGCTACGAGCAGTACTTC. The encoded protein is CASSPRTGSYEQYF.

The CDR3 sequence is CSAGPGVEQYF. CDR3 nucleotides: TGCAGTGCCGGCCCGGGGGTCGAGCAGTACTTC. The chain uses TRBV20-1 and TRBJ2-7; a possible D gene is TRBD2 (6 bases). Looked up from germline, CDR1 is DFQATT and CDR2 is SNEGSKA (reference sequence). V shed 6 bases and J shed 6 bases, with 12 bases lying between them. This CDR3 contains 11 residues.

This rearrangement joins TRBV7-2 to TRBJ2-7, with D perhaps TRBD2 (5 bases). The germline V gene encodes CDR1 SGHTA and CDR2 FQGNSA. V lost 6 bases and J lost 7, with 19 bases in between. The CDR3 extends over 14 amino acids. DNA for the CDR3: TGTGCCAGCAGTCGACGTGCGGGTGGGGAAGAGCAGTACTTC. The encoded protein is CASSRRAGGEEQYF.

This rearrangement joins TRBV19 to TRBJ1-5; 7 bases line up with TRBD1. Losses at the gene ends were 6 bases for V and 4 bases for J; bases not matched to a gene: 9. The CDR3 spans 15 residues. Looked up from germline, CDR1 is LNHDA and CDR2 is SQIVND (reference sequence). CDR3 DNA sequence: TGTGCCAGTAGGAAAGGGACAGCTATAAATCAGCCCCAGCATTTT. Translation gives CASRKGTAINQPQHF.

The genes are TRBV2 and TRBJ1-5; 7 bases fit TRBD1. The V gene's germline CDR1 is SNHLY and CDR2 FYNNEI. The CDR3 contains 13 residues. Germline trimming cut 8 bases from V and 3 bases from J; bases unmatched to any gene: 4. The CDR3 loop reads CASQDRNNQPQHF. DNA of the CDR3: TGTGCCAGCCAGGACAGGAACAATCAGCCCCAGCATTTT. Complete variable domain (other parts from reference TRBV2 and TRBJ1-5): EPEVTQTPSHQVTQMGQEVILRCVPISNHLYFYWYRQILGQKVEFLVSFYNNEISEKSEIFDDQFSVERPDGSNFTLKIRSTKLEDSAMYFCASQDRNNQPQHFGDGTRLSIL.

CDR3 sequence reads: CASRLGGSSYNEQFF. CDR3 bases: TGTGCCAGCAGACTAGGGGGAAGCTCCTACAATGAGCAGTTCTTC. The chain has TRBV11-2 and TRBJ2-1; tentative D call: TRBD1 (6 bases). CDR1 is SGHAT, CDR2 FQNNGV, per germline. This CDR3 has 15 amino acids. The V gene lost 6 bases and the J gene lost 0 bases, with 12 bases spanning the gap.

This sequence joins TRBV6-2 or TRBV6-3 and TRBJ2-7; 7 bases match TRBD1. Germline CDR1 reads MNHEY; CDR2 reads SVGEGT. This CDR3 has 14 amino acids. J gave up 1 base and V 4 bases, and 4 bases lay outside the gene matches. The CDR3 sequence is CASSSRTGSYEQYF. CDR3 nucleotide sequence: TGTGCCAGCAGTTCCCGGACAGGATCCTACGAGCAGTACTTC.

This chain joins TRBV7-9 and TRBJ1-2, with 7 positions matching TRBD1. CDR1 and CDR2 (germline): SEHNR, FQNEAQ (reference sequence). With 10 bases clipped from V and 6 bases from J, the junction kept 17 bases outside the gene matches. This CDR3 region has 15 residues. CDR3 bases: TGTGCCACCGAACCCCTCAAACAGGGGCCTCATGGCTACACCTTC. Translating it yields CATEPLKQGPHGYTF.

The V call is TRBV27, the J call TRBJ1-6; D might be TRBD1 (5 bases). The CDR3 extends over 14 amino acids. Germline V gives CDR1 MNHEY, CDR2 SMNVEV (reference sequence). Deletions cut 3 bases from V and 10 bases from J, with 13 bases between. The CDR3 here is CASSFSQGRSPLHF. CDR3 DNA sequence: TGTGCCAGCAGTTTCTCCCAGGGCCGGTCACCCCTCCACTTT.

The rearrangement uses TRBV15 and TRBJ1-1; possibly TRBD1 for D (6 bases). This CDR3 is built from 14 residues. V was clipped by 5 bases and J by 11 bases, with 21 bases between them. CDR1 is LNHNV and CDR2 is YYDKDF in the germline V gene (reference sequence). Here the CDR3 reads CATSLPRGILSAFF. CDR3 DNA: TGTGCCACCAGCCTCCCAAGGGGGATTTTATCGGCTTTCTTT.

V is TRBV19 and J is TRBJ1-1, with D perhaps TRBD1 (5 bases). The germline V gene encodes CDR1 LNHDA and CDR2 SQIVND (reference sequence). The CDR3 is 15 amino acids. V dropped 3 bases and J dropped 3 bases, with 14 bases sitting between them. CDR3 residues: CASSIGGAPDTEAFF. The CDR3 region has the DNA TGTGCCAGTAGTATTGGAGGGGCACCTGACACTGAAGCTTTCTTT. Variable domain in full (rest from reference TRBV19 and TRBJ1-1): DGGITQSPKYLFRKEGQNVTLSCEQNLNHDAMYWYRQDPGQGLRLIYYSQIVNDFQKGDIAEGYSVSREKKESFPLTVTSAQKNPTAFYLCASSIGGAPDTEAFFGQGTRLTVV.

Here the CDR3 reads CASGLFRGGLYNEQFF. Written as DNA, the CDR3 is TGTGCTAGTGGTTTGTTTCGGGGGGGCCTCTACAATGAGCAGTTCTTC. The chain links TRBV12-5 to TRBJ2-1; 8 positions agree with TRBD2. Germline V gene data show CDR1 as LGHNT and CDR2 as FRNRAP. CDR3 length equals 16 residues. V shed 2 bases, J shed 3 bases, and the junction held 6 bases outside the gene matches.

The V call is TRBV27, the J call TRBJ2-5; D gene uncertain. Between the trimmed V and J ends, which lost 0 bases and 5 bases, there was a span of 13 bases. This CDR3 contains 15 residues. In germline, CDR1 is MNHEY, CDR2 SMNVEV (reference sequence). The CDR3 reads CASSLSNRHGETQYF. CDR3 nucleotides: TGTGCCAGCAGTTTATCTAATCGACATGGGGAGACCCAGTACTTC.

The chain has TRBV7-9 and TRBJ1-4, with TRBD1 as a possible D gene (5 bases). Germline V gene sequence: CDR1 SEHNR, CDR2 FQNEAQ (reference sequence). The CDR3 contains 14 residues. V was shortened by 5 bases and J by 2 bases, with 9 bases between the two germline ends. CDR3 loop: CASSPGGTNEKLFF. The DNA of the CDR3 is TGTGCCAGCAGCCCGGGGGGGACTAATGAAAAACTGTTTTTT.

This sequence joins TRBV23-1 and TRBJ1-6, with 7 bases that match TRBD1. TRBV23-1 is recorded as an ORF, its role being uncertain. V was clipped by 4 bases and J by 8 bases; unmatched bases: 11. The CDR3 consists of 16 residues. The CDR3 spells CASSLNGGGGDSPLHF. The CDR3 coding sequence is TGCGCCAGCAGTCTCAATGGTGGAGGGGGCGATTCACCCCTCCACTTT.